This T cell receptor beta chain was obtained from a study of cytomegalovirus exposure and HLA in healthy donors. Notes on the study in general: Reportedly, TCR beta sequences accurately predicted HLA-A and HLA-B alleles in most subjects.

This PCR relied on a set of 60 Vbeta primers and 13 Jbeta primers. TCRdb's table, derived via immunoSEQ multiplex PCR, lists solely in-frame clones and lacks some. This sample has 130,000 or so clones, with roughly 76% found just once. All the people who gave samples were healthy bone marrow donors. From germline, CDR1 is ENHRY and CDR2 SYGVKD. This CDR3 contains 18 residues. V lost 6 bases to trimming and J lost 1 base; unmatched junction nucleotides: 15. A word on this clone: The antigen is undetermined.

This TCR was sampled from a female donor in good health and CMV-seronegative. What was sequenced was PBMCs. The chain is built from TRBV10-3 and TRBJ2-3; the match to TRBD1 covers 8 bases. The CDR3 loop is CAISGPMAGGIGTDTQYF. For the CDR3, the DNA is TGTGCCATCAGCGGACCTATGGCAGGGGGCATTGGCACAGATACGCAGTATTTT.